The 18 T cell receptor beta chains given below trace back to one sample, sequenced in a study of blood T cell repertoires in COVID-19. Measured with immunoSEQ multiplex PCR; TCRdb has only the in-frame clones, and not every one. In the table there are about 110,000 clones, roughly 80% of which are singletons. The sequencing sample was made of peripheral blood. The origin of the receptors is a man aged 65-85 years with active or convalescent COVID-19.

The CDR3 region is CASGAVGNQNIQYF. CDR3 nucleotide sequence: TGTGCCAGCGGAGCGGTAGGGAACCAAAACATTCAGTACTTC. The chain links TRBV5-5 to TRBJ2-4; D is possibly TRBD2 (5 bases). The V end was cut by 7 bases, the J end by 5 bases, with 16 bases between. The CDR3 sequence is 14 residues long. Per germline, CDR1 SGHKS and CDR2 YYEKEE (reference sequence).

The sample holds a few counts of this clone. This chain links TRBV7-3 with TRBJ2-1, with TRBD2 matching over 11 bases. This CDR3 spans 17 amino acids. Per germline, CDR1 SGHTA and CDR2 FQGTGA. The V and J ends lost 1 base and 7 bases, in that order; junction bases with no gene match: 9. The CDR3 DNA is TGTGCCAGCAGCTTAAGCTCAGGGACTAGCGGTTGGAATGAGCAGTTCTTC. Translating it yields CASSLSSGTSGWNEQFF.

V gene TRBV5-4 combines with J gene TRBJ1-2; TRBD1 agrees at 9 bases. With 3 bases clipped from V and 8 bases from J, the junction kept 5 bases outside the gene matches. This CDR3 spans 13 amino acids. CDR1 SGHNT and CDR2 YYREEE come from the germline V gene (reference sequence). Here the CDR3 reads CASSSQGAQGYTF. CDR3 sequence (DNA): TGTGCCAGCAGCTCACAGGGGGCGCAGGGCTACACCTTC.

The V call is TRBV28, the J call TRBJ1-2; perhaps TRBD1 as D (5 bases). V was trimmed by 5 bases and J by 8 bases, leaving 27 bases between them. Germline values: CDR1 MDHEN, CDR2 SYDVKM. The CDR3 length is 17 residues. As DNA, the CDR3 is TGTGCCAGCAGTGATCCCGGGTCAGGGTTGGGTCTAGAGGGCTACACCTTC. As protein: CASSDPGSGLGLEGYTF.

This clone has only one observation. This chain uses TRBV5-1 with TRBJ2-7; TRBD1 matches 9 bases. From germline, CDR1 is SGHRS and CDR2 YFSETQ. The J segment lost 2 bases and the V segment lost 1 base, leaving 4 bases of the junction unmatched. The CDR3 extends over 15 amino acids. The CDR3 DNA reads TGCGCCAGCAGCTTGAGAACAGGGGGCACCTACGAGCAGTACTTC. It specifies CASSLRTGGTYEQYF. The full variable domain, with the rest looked up from reference TRBV5-1 and TRBJ2-7, is KAGVTQTPRYLIKTRGQQVTLSCSPISGHRSVSWYQQTPGQGLQFLFEYFSETQRNKGNFPGRFSGRQFSNSRSEMNVSTLELGDSALYLCASSLRTGGTYEQYFGPGTRLTVT.

The rearrangement uses TRBV5-8 and TRBJ2-1; D unresolved. Germline V CDR1 and CDR2: SGHTS, YDEGEE. The CDR3 runs to 16 residues. V dropped 1 base and J dropped 0 bases, with 11 bases sitting between them. CDR3 coding DNA: TGTGCCAGCAGCTTGTTTACTACCCGCTCCTACAATGAGCAGTTCTTC. Encoded protein: CASSLFTTRSYNEQFF.

This clone was observed a single time. The chain links TRBV15 to TRBJ2-1; D remains ambiguous. The CDR3 covers 13 residues. The germline V and J ends were trimmed by 3 bases and 4 bases, with 7 bases remaining between them. CDR1 is LNHNV and CDR2 is YYDKDF in the germline V gene (reference sequence). CDR3 nucleotides: TGTGCCACCAGCAGTTCCAATTACAATGAGCAGTTCTTC. It yields the protein CATSSSNYNEQFF.

This chain joins TRBV27 and TRBJ1-1, with 8 bases aligning to TRBD1. Trimming at V came to 9 bases and at J to 7 bases, leaving 16 bases not matched to a gene. The CDR3 is 15 residues long. Germline CDR1 reads MNHEY; CDR2 reads SMNVEV (reference sequence). CDR3 amino acids: CARMSDRDRSDEAFF. In nucleotides, the CDR3 is TGTGCCAGGATGAGTGACAGGGACAGGAGTGATGAAGCTTTCTTT.

V usage is TRBV6-5 and J usage is TRBJ1-5, with D maybe TRBD1 (6 bases). V was shortened by 4 bases and J by 7 bases, with 14 bases between the two germline ends. Germline V gene data show CDR1 as MNHEY and CDR2 as SVGAGI. The length of the CDR3 is 14 residues. CDR3 coding DNA: TGTGCCAGCAGTTTACAGGGAGGGGACCAGCCCCAGCATTTT. Encoded protein: CASSLQGGDQPQHF.

The chain combines TRBV4-2 with TRBJ1-4; 8 nucleotides line up with TRBD1. The trim removed 6 bases at V and 3 bases at J, leaving 0 bases unmatched. The CDR3 consists of 13 residues. In germline, CDR1 is LGHNA, CDR2 YNFKEQ. This CDR3 reads CASRQGANEKLFF. In DNA, the CDR3 is TGTGCCAGCAGACAGGGGGCTAATGAAAAACTGTTTTTT.

The rearrangement links TRBV6-5 to TRBJ2-7, with D perhaps matching TRBD1 (6 bases). With 8 bases removed from V and 2 bases from J, the gap between germline ends came to 10 bases. The germline V gene encodes CDR1 MNHEY and CDR2 SVGAGI. This CDR3 spans 12 amino acids. The CDR3 DNA sequence: TGTGCCAGCGGTACAGGGACCTACGAGCAGTACTTC. Amino acids: CASGTGTYEQYF.

The chain couples TRBV21-1 to TRBJ2-6; the table's D call of TRBD2 was not tested on the DNA. TRBV21-1 is noted as a pseudogene. The CDR3 runs 12 residues. CDR3 residues: CASTPGANVLTF. CDR3 DNA sequence: TGTGCCAGCACCCCGGGGGCCAACGTCCTGACTTTC.

The rearrangement links TRBV29-1 to TRBJ2-4, with 8 bases identical to TRBD2. CDR3 length: 15 residues. Trimming cost V 0 bases and J 0 bases; bases outside gene matches: 1. Germline V gene data show CDR1 as SQVTM and CDR2 as ANQGSEA. The CDR3 nucleotides read TGCAGCGTTGAAGATAGCGGGGTAGCCAAAAACATTCAGTACTTC. Translation gives CSVEDSGVAKNIQYF.

The V and J genes are TRBV7-9 and TRBJ1-6, with D possibly being TRBD1 (6 bases). Germline-derived CDR1 and CDR2 are SEHNR and FQNEAQ (reference sequence). The V end was cut by 4 bases, the J end by 3 bases, with 7 bases between. The CDR3 is 14 residues long. CDR3 DNA: TGTGCCAGCAGCTCGACAGGCTATAATTCACCCCTCCACTTT. It encodes CASSSTGYNSPLHF.

The chain carries TRBV7-9 and TRBJ2-2, with 8 bases lining up with TRBD1. This CDR3 comprises 13 residues. From germline, CDR1 is SEHNR and CDR2 FQNEAQ (reference sequence). The CDR3 bases are TGTGCTAGTAGGACAGGGCACACCGGGGAGCTGTTTTTT. Its protein product is CASRTGHTGELFF.

This chain links TRBV14 with TRBJ2-3; 7 bases are shared with TRBD2. This CDR3 spans 14 amino acids. V gave up 4 bases and J gave up 2 bases; unmatched junction bases: 3. The V gene's germline CDR1 is SGHDN and CDR2 FVKESK. In DNA form, the CDR3 reads TGTGCCAGCAGCCCGGGGGGATACACAGATACGCAGTATTTT. Translating it yields CASSPGGYTDTQYF.

Points on this clone: Different DNA sequences within this sample yield the same CDR3. The chain recombines TRBV18 with TRBJ1-3; a weak D match, TRBD1 (6 bases). V dropped 1 base and J dropped 3 bases, with 7 bases sitting between them. This CDR3 is built from 14 residues. The V gene's germline CDR1 is KGHSH and CDR2 LQKENI. CDR3 in amino acids: CASSPQDSGNTIYF. CDR3 coding DNA: TGTGCCAGCTCACCACAGGACAGTGGAAACACCATATATTTT.

The CDR3 coding sequence is TGTGCCAGCAGCTTAGTCCCGGGACAGGGGGCGGGCTACAATGAGCAGTTCTTC. This codes for CASSLVPGQGAGYNEQFF. The chain joins TRBV7-2 to TRBJ2-1, with 12 bases fitting TRBD1. The germline V gene encodes CDR1 SGHTA and CDR2 FQGNSA. The junction had 7 bases not matched to a gene; V was cut back by 1 base and J by 3 bases. This CDR3 region has 18 residues.